Listed below are T cell receptor beta chains from one sample, sequenced in a study of cytomegalovirus exposure and HLA in healthy donors. Here immunoSEQ multiplex PCR was the method, and the copy in TCRdb shows in-frame clones only, minus some. The data show roughly 120,000 clones, with around 64% seen just once and approximately 8.6% held by the top ten. Input material: PBMCs. The receptors shown here come from a man aged 30 to 39 in good health and CMV-seropositive. The conserved cysteine and the conserved F or W are not part of the CDR3 here.

j_gene	v_gene	CDR3aa
TRBJ2-7	TRBV2	AQSGLAGVPSYEQY
TRBJ1-4	TRBV6-6	ASRGEVKKLF
TRBJ2-1	TRBV9	ASSVEGSGAFYNEQF
TRBJ2-5	TRBV5-1	ASNPLADQETQY
TRBJ1-4	TRBV25-1	ASSEPASDSRNEKLF
TRBJ2-3	TRBV5-6	ASSSSGGRSTDTQY
TRBJ2-3	TRBV7-6	ASSYRLAGDVTDTQY
TRBJ1-1	TRBV11-2	ASSGGDTEAF
TRBJ1-5	TRBV10-2	ASSRWTGNQPQH
TRBJ2-1	TRBV5-1	ASSLNPGLASDEQF
TRBJ2-1	TRBV29-1	SGKLAGGGNEQF
TRBJ1-1	TRBV5-4	ASSPPIGGSRNTEAF
TRBJ1-2	TRBV7-9	ASSEKGQGWNGYT
TRBJ1-2	TRBV29-1	SVKPFTGNYGYT
TRBJ2-1	TRBV27	ASSRLGGGHNEQF
TRBJ2-1	TRBV5-6	ASSLPTGWGNEQF
TRBJ2-1	TRBV28	ASSQINEQF